A single sample is the source of the 6 T cell receptor beta chains below, sequenced in a study of T cell responses to AZD1222 COVID-19 vaccine. TCRdb keeps only in-frame clones here, not all; method: immunoSEQ multiplex PCR. The table has some 14,000 clones, about 84% seen once. The sample in question was peripheral blood, obtained 28 days after the second AZD1222 dose. These receptors came from an adult who received the AZD1222 COVID-19 vaccine.

The gene calls are TRBV19 and TRBJ1-4; 8 bases are shared with TRBD1. The CDR3 consists of 16 residues. Germline CDR1 is LNHDA and CDR2 is SQIVND (reference sequence). The J segment lost 3 bases and the V segment lost 6 bases, leaving 9 bases of the junction unmatched. CDR3 sequence reads: CASRNEPGQANEKLFF. CDR3 nucleotides: TGTGCCAGTAGGAACGAACCGGGACAGGCTAATGAAAAACTGTTTTTT.

This clone was counted between two and nine times. This chain joins TRBV12-3 or TRBV12-4 and TRBJ1-1; D gene ambiguous. V dropped 7 bases and J dropped 6 bases, with 12 bases sitting between them. CDR3 length equals 12 residues. The CDR3 nucleotides read TGTGCCAGCAAAGGCCCGAAGGCTGAAGCTTTCTTT. Translating gives CASKGPKAEAFF.

J is TRBJ2-3 and V is TRBV7-9; 7 bases are shared with TRBD2. The CDR3 length is 17 residues. J was trimmed by 5 bases and V by 4 bases; bases with no gene match: 15. CDR1 and CDR2 (germline): SEHNR, FQNEAQ (reference sequence). The CDR3 loop is CASSWGVSLASIDTQYF. CDR3 nucleotides: TGTGCCAGCAGCTGGGGGGTCTCACTAGCGAGTATAGATACGCAGTATTTT.

This CDR3 is CASSQDPSGTGELFF. The CDR3 region has the DNA TGCGCCAGCAGCCAAGATCCTTCGGGCACCGGGGAGCTGTTTTTT. The chain combines TRBV4-1 with TRBJ2-2; D is unclear. Germline V gene sequence: CDR1 MGHRA, CDR2 YSYEKL. CDR3 length: 15 amino acids. V was trimmed by 0 bases and J by 4 bases, leaving 9 bases between them.

The chain recombines TRBV11-2 with TRBJ1-2, with 10 bases lining up with TRBD1. This CDR3 comprises 15 residues. Germline V gives CDR1 SGHAT, CDR2 FQNNGV. V lost 1 base and J lost 6; bases outside the gene matches: 5. CDR3 coding DNA: TGTGCCAGCAGCTTAGGATTGGGACAGGGGAATGGCTACACCTTC. Translation gives CASSLGLGQGNGYTF. Combining the CDR3 with reference TRBV11-2 and TRBJ1-2 gives the whole variable domain EAGVAQSPRYKIIEKRQSVAFWCNPISGHATLYWYQQILGQGPKLLIQFQNNGVVDDSQLPKDRFSAERLKGVDSTLKIQPAKLEDSAVYLCASSLGLGQGNGYTFGSGTRLTVV.

The chain has TRBV4-3 and TRBJ1-1, with 7 bases fitting TRBD1. Germline trimming cut 2 bases from V and 4 bases from J; bases unmatched to any gene: 4. The V gene's germline CDR1 is LGHNA and CDR2 YSLEER. The CDR3 is made up of 14 amino acids. CDR3 residues: CASSQTQGRTEAFF. The CDR3, as DNA: TGCGCCAGCAGCCAAACACAGGGGCGCACTGAAGCTTTCTTT.